A single sample gave rise to the 5 T cell receptor beta chains below, sequenced in a study of T cells in Graves' hyperthyroidism and ophthalmopathy (dated by TCRdb to the late 2010s). Library creation used multiplex PCR. Sequencing was performed on an Illumina HiSeq 2000. The TCR beta CDR3 regions were amplified from the RNA transcripts. A first-round RT-PCR of the TCR CDR3 used the HTBI primer set with the Qiagen OneStep RT-PCR kit. The public reads were run again by TCRdb, first through fastp at Q25 and then through MiXCR, and only productive beta chains were kept. Every entry covers one CDR3 protein and lists the most common genes and DNA from its rows. A total of over 250,000 distinct CDR3 sequences appear in this sample, approximately 15% of them only once. Around 55% of the sample is held by the ten biggest clonotypes. The specimen sequenced was blood. These TCRs come from a woman aged 55-70 years with Graves' ophthalmopathy.

This clonotype was observed many times. This chain joins TRBV10-3 and TRBJ1-1, with 7 bases that match TRBD1. Germline V gene sequence: CDR1 ENHRY, CDR2 SYGVKD. J lost 3 bases, V lost 4 bases, and 5 bases had no gene match. The CDR3 is 14 residues long. CDR3 nucleotides: TGTGCCATCAGTGCCCGACAGGGAGACACTGAAGCTTTCTTT. Protein: CAISARQGDTEAFF.

This clonotype was found many times. This chain connects TRBV25-1 to TRBJ1-2; D is ambiguous. The CDR3 covers 12 residues. Germline V gene sequence: CDR1 MGHDK, CDR2 SYGVNS. Trimming pared 1 base from V and 4 bases from J, leaving 4 bases between. Here the CDR3 reads CASSELGYGYTF. The CDR3 DNA reads as TGTGCCAGCAGTGAATTGGGCTATGGCTACACCTTC.

This clonotype was seen at least ten times. The rearrangement uses TRBV2 and TRBJ2-5; D ambiguous. Germline lookup yields CDR1 SNHLY and CDR2 FYNNEI. The V end was cut by 5 bases, the J end by 2 bases, with 9 bases between. This CDR3 has 13 residues. The CDR3 loop reads CASSINWQETQYF. The CDR3 DNA reads TGTGCCAGCAGTATTAACTGGCAAGAGACCCAGTACTTC.

The chain recombines TRBV27 with TRBJ2-5; perhaps TRBD1 as D (5 bases). The germline V and J ends were trimmed by 5 bases and 8 bases, with 9 bases remaining between them. There are 11 residues in the CDR3. Germline CDR1 reads MNHEY; CDR2 reads SMNVEV (reference sequence). DNA for the CDR3: TGTGCCAGCAGTGGGGCACGAACCCAGTACTTC. It is translated as CASSGARTQYF.

This clonotype was seen more than once but under ten times. The genes are TRBV3-1 and TRBJ2-1; D perhaps matches TRBD1 (5 bases). Trimming took off 1 base at V and 8 bases at J, with 15 bases between the two ends. Germline V gene data show CDR1 as LGHDT and CDR2 as YNNKEL (reference sequence). This CDR3 has 15 residues. The CDR3 DNA follows: TGTGCCAGCAGCCAAGCCTTCCCCCGCAGGGATGAGCAGTTCTTC. It specifies CASSQAFPRRDEQFF.